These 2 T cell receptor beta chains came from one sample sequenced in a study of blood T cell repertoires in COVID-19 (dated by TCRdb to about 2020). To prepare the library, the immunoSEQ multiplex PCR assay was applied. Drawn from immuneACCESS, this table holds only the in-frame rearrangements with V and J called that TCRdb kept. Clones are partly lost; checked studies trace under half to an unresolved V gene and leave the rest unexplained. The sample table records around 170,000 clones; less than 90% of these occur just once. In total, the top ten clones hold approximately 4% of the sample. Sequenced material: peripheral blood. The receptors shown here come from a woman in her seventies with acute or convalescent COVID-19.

The CDR3 spells CSVGQQETSGSHEQFF. For the CDR3, the DNA is TGCAGCGTTGGACAGCAGGAGACTAGCGGGAGCCATGAGCAGTTCTTC. V gene TRBV29-1 combines with J gene TRBJ2-1; 12 bases line up with TRBD2. Germline lookup yields CDR1 SQVTM and CDR2 ANQGSEA. Trimming at V came to 4 bases and at J to 8 bases, leaving 12 bases not matched to a gene. There are 16 residues in the CDR3.

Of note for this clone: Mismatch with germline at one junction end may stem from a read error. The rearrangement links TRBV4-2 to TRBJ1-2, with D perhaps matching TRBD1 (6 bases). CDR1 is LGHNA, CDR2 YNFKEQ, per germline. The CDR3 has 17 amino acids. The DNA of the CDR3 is TGTGCCAGCAGGCAAGCGACCCAAGGACAGTTACCATATGGCTACACCTTC. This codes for CASRQATQGQLPYGYTF.